This entry describes one T cell receptor beta chain. V shed 6 bases and J shed 6 bases, with 9 bases lying between them. This CDR3 spans 12 amino acids. How the authors handled the data: Estimation of nucleated cell counts relied on the amplification of reference gene primers. Assay used: immunoSEQ multiplex PCR; TCRdb lists only in-frame clones, some missing. From that table come the V and J calls and clone size; the DNA was used to work out D and trimming. Among some 150,000 clones, over 70% were seen once, and the ten largest hold over 6.5%. The entry originates in a study of blood T cell repertoires in COVID-19. About the study: Samples representing acute and convalescent COVID-19 were sourced from the United States, Italy and Spain.

Sequencing was carried out using peripheral blood. This chain joins TRBV12-3 or TRBV12-4 and TRBJ2-4, with TRBD1 as a possible D gene (5 bases). The TCR originated in a man aged 45-60 years with active or convalescent COVID-19. CDR3 DNA: TGTGCCAGCAGGGGGCAGAGAAACATTCAGTACTTC. Translation: CASRGQRNIQYF.